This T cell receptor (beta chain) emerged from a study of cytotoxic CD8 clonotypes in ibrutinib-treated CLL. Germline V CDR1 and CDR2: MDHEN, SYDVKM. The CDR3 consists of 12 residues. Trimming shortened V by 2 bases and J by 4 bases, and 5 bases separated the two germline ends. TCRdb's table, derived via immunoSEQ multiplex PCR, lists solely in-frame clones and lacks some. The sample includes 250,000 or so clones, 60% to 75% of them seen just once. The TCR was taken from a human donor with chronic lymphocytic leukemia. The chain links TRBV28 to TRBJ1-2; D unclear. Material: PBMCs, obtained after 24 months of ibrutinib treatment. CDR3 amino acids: CASSLAPYGYTF. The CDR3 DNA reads TGTGCCAGCAGTTTAGCCCCCTATGGCTACACCTTC.